The 17 T cell receptor beta chains reported below all come from one sample, sequenced in a study of cytomegalovirus exposure and HLA in healthy donors. With 60 Vbeta and 13 Jbeta primers, the PCR was carried out. Here immunoSEQ multiplex PCR was the method, and the copy in TCRdb shows in-frame clones only, minus some. The sample lists about 63,000 clones; roughly 70% were seen once. Sequencing input: PBMCs. Source of these receptors: a man aged 50 or older in good health and CMV-seronegative.

The CDR3, as DNA: TGTGCCAGCAGTCCCTGGACAGCCTATGGCTACACCTTC. Amino acids: CASSPWTAYGYTF. This chain joins TRBV6-1 and TRBJ1-2; weak D call: TRBD1 (6 bases). The CDR3 extends over 13 amino acids. The germline V and J ends were trimmed by 5 bases and 4 bases, with 11 bases remaining between them. Germline V gene sequence: CDR1 MNHNS, CDR2 SASEGT.

This clone has more than one count but fewer than ten. The J gene is TRBJ1-5, the V gene TRBV29-1, with D unresolved. V was cut by 4 bases and J by 1 base, with 8 bases left in between. This CDR3 has 13 residues. Per the germline V gene, CDR1 is SQVTM and CDR2 is ANQGSEA. As DNA, the CDR3 is TGCAGCGTTGGTGCAGGAAGCAATCAGCCCCAGCATTTT. This sequence encodes CSVGAGSNQPQHF.

This chain joins TRBV5-1 and TRBJ2-7, with 8 bases matching TRBD2. This CDR3 spans 14 amino acids. Per the germline V gene, CDR1 is SGHRS and CDR2 is YFSETQ. After removal of 0 bases from V and 3 bases from J, the junction contained 2 bases not matched to a gene. The CDR3 nucleotides read TGCGCCAGCAGCTTGGCGGCGGGGGGCTACGAGCAGTACTTC. It specifies CASSLAAGGYEQYF.

The V and J genes are TRBV27 and TRBJ1-1, with TRBD1 identical over 12 bases. Germline CDR1 and CDR2: MNHEY and SMNVEV (reference sequence). The ends lost 6 bases at V and 8 bases at J; junction bases unmatched: 10. CDR3 length: 15 residues. In DNA form, the CDR3 reads TGTGCCAGCAGATCCACCGGGACAGGGGGCTGGGAAGCTTTCTTT. This codes for CASRSTGTGGWEAFF.

This clone has only a few counts. This rearrangement joins TRBV6-6 to TRBJ1-4, with 8 bases identical to TRBD1. The CDR3 is 14 amino acids. Germline CDR1 MNHNY, CDR2 SVGAGI (reference sequence). Trimming at V came to 6 bases and at J to 4 bases, leaving 4 bases not matched to a gene. CDR3 residues: CASRRQGSNEKLFF. The CDR3 coding sequence is TGTGCCAGCAGAAGACAGGGGAGTAATGAAAAACTGTTTTTT.

This chain's CDR3 is CASSTGQANTGELFF. The CDR3 DNA reads TGCGCCAGCAGCACGGGACAGGCGAACACCGGGGAGCTGTTTTTT. This chain connects TRBV5-1 to TRBJ2-2; TRBD1 aligns across 8 bases. V dropped 4 bases and J dropped 0; count of bases not matched to a gene: 2. From germline, CDR1 is SGHRS and CDR2 YFSETQ. This CDR3 spans 15 amino acids.

The chain couples TRBV10-2 to TRBJ1-1; D may be TRBD1 (5 bases). V lost 3 bases to trimming and J lost 6 bases, with 5 bases between them. The length of the CDR3 is 11 residues. CDR1 is WSHSY, CDR2 SAAADI, per germline. CDR3 loop: CASSDRAEAFF. The CDR3 nucleotides are TGCGCCAGCAGTGACAGGGCTGAAGCTTTCTTT.

The rearrangement links TRBV29-1 to TRBJ2-7; the D gene is possibly TRBD2 (6 bases). CDR3 length equals 12 residues. Germline values: CDR1 SQVTM, CDR2 ANQGSEA. With 4 bases removed from V and 4 bases from J, the gap between germline ends came to 11 bases. This chain's CDR3 is CSVGPGGYEQYF. The CDR3 DNA sequence: TGCAGCGTTGGGCCCGGGGGATACGAGCAGTACTTC.

The chain employs TRBV5-1 and TRBJ2-5, with 13 nucleotides matching TRBD2. Gene TRBJ2-7 matches the end of the DNA better, so the J call may be wrong. Germline V gene data show CDR1 as SGHRS and CDR2 as YFSETQ. The CDR3 spans 15 residues. The CDR3 region is CASSLTSGGTYEQYF. The CDR3 coding sequence is TGCGCCAGCAGCCTGACTAGCGGGGGGACTTACGAGCAGTACTTC.

A single count supports this clone. The V call is TRBV7-2, the J call TRBJ2-7, with 9 bases fitting TRBD2. Germline V gene data show CDR1 as SGHTA and CDR2 as FQGNSA. The CDR3 is made up of 17 amino acids. The V and J ends lost 1 base and 1 base, in that order; junction bases with no gene match: 8. The chain's CDR3 is CASSLGVASGASYEQYF. For the CDR3, the DNA is TGTGCCAGCAGCTTAGGTGTTGCTAGCGGGGCATCCTACGAGCAGTACTTC. Drawing the rest from reference TRBV7-2 and TRBJ2-7, the complete variable domain is GAGVSQSPSNKVTEKGKDVELRCDPISGHTALYWYRQSLGQGLEFLIYFQGNSAPDKSGLPSDRFSAERTGGSVSTLTIQRTQQEDSAVYLCASSLGVASGASYEQYFGPGTRLTVT.

This clone has a handful of counts. The chain joins TRBV6-5 to TRBJ2-7; TRBD2 might be the D (5 bases). The CDR3 contains 14 residues. The germline V gene encodes CDR1 MNHEY and CDR2 SVGAGI. V lost 6 bases to trimming and J lost 4 bases, with 16 bases between them. The CDR3 is CASSGMGSIYEQYF. In nucleotides, the CDR3 is TGTGCCAGCAGCGGGATGGGGTCGATATACGAGCAGTACTTC.

This chain uses TRBV2 with TRBJ1-2; 7 nucleotides align to TRBD1. This CDR3 has 13 residues. Germline V gene lookup returns CDR1 SNHLY and CDR2 FYNNEI. V shed 8 bases and J 7 bases; nucleotides not matched to a gene: 10. The CDR3 DNA reads TGTGCCAGCCCTCCCGGACAGGATCGTGGCTACACCTTC. Amino acids: CASPPGQDRGYTF.

V gene TRBV7-8 combines with J gene TRBJ1-4; weak D call: TRBD1 (6 bases). Trimming removed 4 bases from V and 4 bases from J, with 10 bases in between. The CDR3 runs 14 residues. CDR1 is SGHVS and CDR2 is FQNEAQ in the germline V gene. Here the CDR3 DNA reads TGTGCCAGCAGCTCGGACAGCTATAATGAAAAACTGTTTTTT. It specifies CASSSDSYNEKLFF.

This chain links TRBV20-1 with TRBJ2-7, with D uncertain. In germline, CDR1 is DFQATT, CDR2 SNEGSKA (reference sequence). CDR3 length: 11 residues. V gave up 1 base and J gave up 3 bases, with 4 bases separating them. The DNA of the CDR3 is TGCAGTGCTAGAGTCGGCTACGAGCAGTACTTC. It yields the protein CSARVGYEQYF.

This sequence joins TRBV2 and TRBJ1-5; 7 bases agree with TRBD1. J was trimmed by 9 bases and V by 8 bases; bases with no gene match: 13. This CDR3 has 14 residues. Germline V CDR1 and CDR2: SNHLY, FYNNEI. This CDR3 is CASALRTGFLPQHF. The DNA for the CDR3 is TGTGCCAGCGCCTTGCGGACAGGCTTTTTGCCCCAGCATTTT.

V gene TRBV5-1 combines with J gene TRBJ2-3; D is undetermined. Germline values: CDR1 SGHRS, CDR2 YFSETQ. Trimming removed 4 bases at V and 0 bases at J, with 12 bases between. CDR3 size: 15 residues. The CDR3 sequence is CASSPLGGSTDTQYF. CDR3 DNA sequence: TGCGCCAGCAGCCCCCTCGGCGGCAGCACAGATACGCAGTATTTT. Filled out from reference TRBV5-1 and TRBJ2-3, the complete variable domain reads KAGVTQTPRYLIKTRGQQVTLSCSPISGHRSVSWYQQTPGQGLQFLFEYFSETQRNKGNFPGRFSGRQFSNSRSEMNVSTLELGDSALYLCASSPLGGSTDTQYFGPGTRLTVL.

The V gene is TRBV6-1, the J gene TRBJ2-1; a weak D match, TRBD1 (6 bases). CDR1 is MNHNS, CDR2 SASEGT, per germline. Trimming pared 11 bases from V and 6 bases from J, leaving 17 bases between. There are 13 residues in the CDR3. The CDR3 here is CASKVGAGNEQFF. CDR3 DNA: TGTGCCTCCAAGGTGGGGGCGGGCAATGAGCAGTTCTTC.